This paragraph covers one T cell receptor (beta chain) sequence. The table came from immunoSEQ multiplex PCR; TCRdb's copy has only in-frame clones and leaves some out. The sample lists roughly 640,000 clones, 74% occurring once. This record comes from a study of shared clonotypes between healthy human individuals. There are 17 residues in the CDR3. V shed 4 bases and J shed 0 bases, with 13 bases lying between them. CDR1 WNHNN and CDR2 SYGVQD come from the germline V gene (reference sequence). This receptor was identified in a woman aged 25 to 39 in good health. This chain uses TRBV10-1 with TRBJ2-6, with D perhaps matching TRBD1 (6 bases). Input material: memory CD4+ T cells sorted from blood. The subset was: CD45RA-negative fraction. The CDR3 coding sequence is TGCGCCAGCAGTGCGGGACATTCTAGCTCTGGGGCCAACGTCCTGACTTTC. Its protein product is CASSAGHSSSGANVLTF.